The 7 T cell receptor beta chains in this list originate from one sample, sequenced in a study of T cell responses to AZD1222 COVID-19 vaccine. The table came from immunoSEQ multiplex PCR; TCRdb's copy has only in-frame clones and leaves some out. Here the sample spans 56,000 or so clones, 70% to 90% being singletons. Sample: peripheral blood, taken on day 0 of AZD1222 vaccination. These receptors originate from an adult in good health.

The chain employs TRBV5-8 and TRBJ2-3; TRBD1 aligns across 7 bases. The CDR3 contains 16 residues. Germline values: CDR1 SGHTS, CDR2 YDEGEE. Losses at the gene ends were 5 bases for V and 4 bases for J; bases not matched to a gene: 13. Here the CDR3 DNA reads TGTGCCAGCAGAGTCGCCAGGACAGGCCCCTCAGATACGCAGTATTTT. It is translated as CASRVARTGPSDTQYF.

The count of this clone is one. This chain links TRBV7-8 with TRBJ1-5; 9 nucleotides match TRBD1. The trim removed 2 bases at V and 3 bases at J, leaving 11 bases unmatched. The CDR3 is 18 residues long. Per the germline V gene, CDR1 is SGHVS and CDR2 is FQNEAQ. CDR3 in DNA: TGTGCCAGCAGCTTATTTTTCGGGACAGGGTTGAACAATCAGCCCCAGCATTTT. Its protein is CASSLFFGTGLNNQPQHF.

The chain joins TRBV28 to TRBJ1-5; 8 positions match TRBD1. This CDR3 has 15 amino acids. The V gene end was trimmed by 2 bases and the J gene end by 6 bases; junction bases not matched to a gene: 6. CDR1 and CDR2 (germline): MDHEN, SYDVKM. CDR3 residues: CASSLRTGMGQPQHF. CDR3 nucleotides: TGTGCCAGCAGTTTACGGACAGGGATGGGTCAGCCCCAGCATTTT. The whole variable domain, filled in from reference TRBV28 and TRBJ1-5, reads DVKVTQSSRYLVKRTGEKVFLECVQDMDHENMFWYRQDPGLGLRLIYFSYDVKMKEKGDIPEGYSVSREKKERFSLILESASTNQTSMYLCASSLRTGMGQPQHFGDGTRLSIL.

V gene TRBV11-3 combines with J gene TRBJ1-1, with TRBD1 matching over 9 bases. The germline CDR1 and CDR2 sequences are SGHNT and YENEEA. The junction had 5 bases not matched to a gene; V was cut back by 1 base and J by 5 bases. The CDR3 sequence is 15 residues long. The CDR3 loop reads CASSLGGQGETEAFF. Written as DNA, the CDR3 is TGTGCCAGCAGCTTAGGGGGACAGGGAGAGACTGAAGCTTTCTTT.

The gene calls are TRBV6-6 and TRBJ2-3; 7 nucleotides align to TRBD1. From germline, CDR1 is MNHNY and CDR2 SVGAGI (reference sequence). Trimming removed 6 bases from V and 0 bases from J; junction bases left unmatched: 6. The CDR3 has 15 amino acids. The CDR3 nucleotides read TGTGCCAGCAGGGAACCGGGACAGAGCACAGATACGCAGTATTTT. It codes for CASREPGQSTDTQYF.

The chain has TRBV5-1 and TRBJ1-2, with 8 bases matching TRBD1. Trimming took 4 bases from V and 4 from J; bases not matched to a gene: 12. Germline CDR1 is SGHRS and CDR2 is YFSETQ. The CDR3 runs to 16 residues. CDR3 amino acids: CASSPGQDLGGYGYTF. Written as DNA, the CDR3 is TGCGCCAGCAGCCCGGGACAGGACCTAGGGGGCTATGGCTACACCTTC. The full variable domain, completed using reference TRBV5-1 and TRBJ1-2, is KAGVTQTPRYLIKTRGQQVTLSCSPISGHRSVSWYQQTPGQGLQFLFEYFSETQRNKGNFPGRFSGRQFSNSRSEMNVSTLELGDSALYLCASSPGQDLGGYGYTFGSGTRLTVV.

This clone appeared once. V is TRBV19 and J is TRBJ1-4; D not certain. Germline values: CDR1 LNHDA, CDR2 SQIVND (reference sequence). V lost 5 bases, J lost 8 bases, and 15 bases lay in between. The CDR3 is 14 amino acids. This chain's CDR3 is CASSLNLRSEKLFF. The DNA of the CDR3 is TGTGCCAGTAGTCTCAACCTAAGATCCGAAAAACTGTTTTTT.